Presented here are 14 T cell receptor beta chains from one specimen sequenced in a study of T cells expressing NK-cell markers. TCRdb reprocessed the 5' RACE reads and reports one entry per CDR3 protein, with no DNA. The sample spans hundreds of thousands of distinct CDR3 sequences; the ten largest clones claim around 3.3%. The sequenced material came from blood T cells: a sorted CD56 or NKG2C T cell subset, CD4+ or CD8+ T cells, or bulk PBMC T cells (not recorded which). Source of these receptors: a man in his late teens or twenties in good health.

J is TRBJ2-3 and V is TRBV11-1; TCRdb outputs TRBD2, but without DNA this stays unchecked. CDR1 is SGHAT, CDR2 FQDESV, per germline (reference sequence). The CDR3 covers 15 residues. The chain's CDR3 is CASSLGSGRSGTQYF.

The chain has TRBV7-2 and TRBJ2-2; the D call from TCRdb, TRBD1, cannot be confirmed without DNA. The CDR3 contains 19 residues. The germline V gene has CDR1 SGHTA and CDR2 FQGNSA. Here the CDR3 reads CASGRARGGATLNTGELFF.

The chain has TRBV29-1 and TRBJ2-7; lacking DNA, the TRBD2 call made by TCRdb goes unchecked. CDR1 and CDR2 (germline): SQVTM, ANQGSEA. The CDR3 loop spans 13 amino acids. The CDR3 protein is CSVSGLSTYEQYF.

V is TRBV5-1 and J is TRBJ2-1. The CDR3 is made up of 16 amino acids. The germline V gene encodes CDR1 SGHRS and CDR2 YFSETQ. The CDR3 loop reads CASSLLTRTSYNEQFF.

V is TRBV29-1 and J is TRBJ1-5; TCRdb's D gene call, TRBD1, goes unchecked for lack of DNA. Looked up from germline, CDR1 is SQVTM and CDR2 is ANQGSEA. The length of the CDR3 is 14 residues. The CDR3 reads CSVTDRDSNQPQHF.

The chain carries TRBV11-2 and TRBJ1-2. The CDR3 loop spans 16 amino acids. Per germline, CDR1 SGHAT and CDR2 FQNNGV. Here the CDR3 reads CASSPDRLKANYGYTF.

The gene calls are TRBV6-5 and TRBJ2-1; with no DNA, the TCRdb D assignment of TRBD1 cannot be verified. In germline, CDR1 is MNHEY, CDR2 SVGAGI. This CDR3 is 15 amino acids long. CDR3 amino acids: CASSLDRGPPNEQFF.

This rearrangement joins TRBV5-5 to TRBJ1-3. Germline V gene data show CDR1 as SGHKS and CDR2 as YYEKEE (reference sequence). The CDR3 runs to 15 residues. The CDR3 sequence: CASSLLAGSGNTIYF. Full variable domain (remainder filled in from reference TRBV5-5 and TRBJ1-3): DAGVTQSPTHLIKTRGQQVTLRCSPISGHKSVSWYQQVLGQGPQFIFQYYEKEERGRGNFPDRFSARQFPNYSSELNVNALLLGDSALYLCASSLLAGSGNTIYFGEGSWLTVV.

Here the CDR3 reads CAITTRRGSTEAFF. The rearrangement joins TRBV12-3 or TRBV12-4 to TRBJ1-1. The CDR3 extends over 14 amino acids.

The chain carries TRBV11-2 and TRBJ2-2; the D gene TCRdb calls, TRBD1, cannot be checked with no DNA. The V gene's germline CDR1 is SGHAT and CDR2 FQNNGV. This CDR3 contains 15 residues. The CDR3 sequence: CASSLPDRGTGELFF.

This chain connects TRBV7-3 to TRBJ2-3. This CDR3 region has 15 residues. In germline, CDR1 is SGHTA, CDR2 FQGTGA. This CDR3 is CASSLSGRPTDTQYF.

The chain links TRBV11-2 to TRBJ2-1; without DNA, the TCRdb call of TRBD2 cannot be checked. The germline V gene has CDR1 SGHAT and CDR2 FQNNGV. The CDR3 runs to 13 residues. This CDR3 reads CASRTSGDNEQFF.

CDR3 amino acids: CSARAGAATGELFF. The genes are TRBV20-1 and TRBJ2-2; TCRdb reports TRBD1, a call that lacks DNA to check it against. In germline, CDR1 is DFQATT, CDR2 SNEGSKA (reference sequence). CDR3 size: 14 residues.

The CDR3 reads CASSPQGAEEKLFF. The chain uses TRBV7-9 and TRBJ1-4; without DNA, the TCRdb call of TRBD1 cannot be checked. The CDR3 is made up of 14 amino acids. CDR1 and CDR2 (germline): SEHNR, FQNEAQ (reference sequence).